A selection of T cell receptor beta chains follows, all from one sample in a study of CXCR3-negative and CXCR3-positive naive CD8 T cells. TCRdb reprocessed the 5' RACE reads and stores each CDR3 protein as one record, lacking DNA. In total, the table holds about 140,000 distinct CDR3 sequences. Sequences were obtained from naive CXCR3+ CD8+ T cells from blood. The receptors here all came from a human donor in good health. Some clones in this sample may be carry-over from other donors' samples. CDR3s include the opening cysteine and the closing phenylalanine or tryptophan. The order of the fields is J gene, V gene, CDR3 protein.

j_gene: TRBJ2-1; v_gene: TRBV7-9; CDR3aa: CASTTGAPYNEQFF
j_gene: TRBJ2-7; v_gene: TRBV7-9; CDR3aa: CASGKTGVNEQYF
j_gene: TRBJ1-1; v_gene: TRBV19; CDR3aa: CASSIGSTEAFF
j_gene: TRBJ2-5; v_gene: TRBV2; CDR3aa: CASSEAVGVGETQYF
j_gene: TRBJ1-2; v_gene: TRBV4-1; CDR3aa: CASSQLGRQDGYTF
j_gene: TRBJ2-1; v_gene: TRBV29-1; CDR3aa: CSVLSGMFNEQFF
j_gene: TRBJ1-4; v_gene: TRBV4-1; CDR3aa: CASSQPDREEKLFF
j_gene: TRBJ1-1; v_gene: TRBV29-1; CDR3aa: CSVDPVTDTEAFF
j_gene: TRBJ1-4; v_gene: TRBV29-1; CDR3aa: CSVEAPGQGVEKLFF
j_gene: TRBJ2-5; v_gene: TRBV7-3; CDR3aa: CASSLASGETQYF
j_gene: TRBJ2-1; v_gene: TRBV7-9; CDR3aa: CASSTLAGGLVEQFF
j_gene: TRBJ1-1; v_gene: TRBV19; CDR3aa: CASSTPGQGTLEAFF
j_gene: TRBJ2-1; v_gene: TRBV12-3/TRBV12-4; CDR3aa: CASTSYGEQFF
j_gene: TRBJ1-1; v_gene: TRBV6-6; CDR3aa: CASSYRATEAFF
j_gene: TRBJ1-2; v_gene: TRBV28; CDR3aa: CASSLGQGAEYGYTF
j_gene: TRBJ2-5; v_gene: TRBV4-3; CDR3aa: CASSQDSLQETQYF
j_gene: TRBJ2-1; v_gene: TRBV20-1; CDR3aa: CSASGTGSYNEQFF
j_gene: TRBJ2-7; v_gene: TRBV29-1; CDR3aa: CSVDLGHPYEQYF
j_gene: TRBJ1-5; v_gene: TRBV28; CDR3aa: CASSPSKLARPQHF
j_gene: TRBJ2-2; v_gene: TRBV6-6; CDR3aa: CASQTTGELFF
j_gene: TRBJ2-1; v_gene: TRBV28; CDR3aa: CASSLAGFNEQFF
j_gene: TRBJ2-1; v_gene: TRBV29-1; CDR3aa: CSVLGTSGKGSYNEQFF
j_gene: TRBJ2-1; v_gene: TRBV15; CDR3aa: CATSRESFDEQFF
j_gene: TRBJ2-2; v_gene: TRBV9; CDR3aa: CASSVQSGELFF
j_gene: TRBJ2-7; v_gene: TRBV2; CDR3aa: CARGPPALAGGQDEQYF
j_gene: TRBJ2-7; v_gene: TRBV29-1; CDR3aa: CSYYGTAIPYEQYF
j_gene: TRBJ2-1; v_gene: TRBV4-3; CDR3aa: CASSQAGPNEQFF
j_gene: TRBJ2-7; v_gene: TRBV4-1; CDR3aa: CASSHISSGHPYEQYF
j_gene: TRBJ2-1; v_gene: TRBV7-9; CDR3aa: CASSLALAGGSYNEQFF
j_gene: TRBJ2-3; v_gene: TRBV6-5; CDR3aa: CATLGLAGSTDTQYF
j_gene: TRBJ1-1; v_gene: TRBV29-1; CDR3aa: CSVAGSNTEAFF
j_gene: TRBJ2-5; v_gene: TRBV7-9; CDR3aa: CASSLGLAGGQETQYF
j_gene: TRBJ2-1; v_gene: TRBV7-9; CDR3aa: CASSHSGRAGEQFF
j_gene: TRBJ2-7; v_gene: TRBV6-5; CDR3aa: CASSYGMEQYF
j_gene: TRBJ1-1; v_gene: TRBV9; CDR3aa: CASSEAPDRANTEAFF
j_gene: TRBJ2-3; v_gene: TRBV7-2; CDR3aa: CASSSWTSGGVRTDTQYF
j_gene: TRBJ2-3; v_gene: TRBV23-1; CDR3aa: CASSQSGIITGDTQYF
j_gene: TRBJ2-3; v_gene: TRBV12-3/TRBV12-4; CDR3aa: CASSFLAGADTQYF
j_gene: TRBJ2-7; v_gene: TRBV29-1; CDR3aa: CSVHVGGLEQYF
j_gene: TRBJ1-2; v_gene: TRBV4-1; CDR3aa: CASSPGTTYGYTF
j_gene: TRBJ1-1; v_gene: TRBV5-1; CDR3aa: CASSWRGGVGTEAFF
j_gene: TRBJ2-7; v_gene: TRBV29-1; CDR3aa: CSVLDRSYEQYF
j_gene: TRBJ2-7; v_gene: TRBV7-9; CDR3aa: CASSLGISSYEQYF
j_gene: TRBJ2-7; v_gene: TRBV3-1; CDR3aa: CASSQDDFSYEQYF
j_gene: TRBJ2-5; v_gene: TRBV7-7; CDR3aa: CASSLAAVAGGGGETQYF
j_gene: TRBJ2-7; v_gene: TRBV6-2/TRBV6-3; CDR3aa: CASSRTRSYEQYF
j_gene: TRBJ2-1; v_gene: TRBV27; CDR3aa: CASSPWGSQGSDEQFF